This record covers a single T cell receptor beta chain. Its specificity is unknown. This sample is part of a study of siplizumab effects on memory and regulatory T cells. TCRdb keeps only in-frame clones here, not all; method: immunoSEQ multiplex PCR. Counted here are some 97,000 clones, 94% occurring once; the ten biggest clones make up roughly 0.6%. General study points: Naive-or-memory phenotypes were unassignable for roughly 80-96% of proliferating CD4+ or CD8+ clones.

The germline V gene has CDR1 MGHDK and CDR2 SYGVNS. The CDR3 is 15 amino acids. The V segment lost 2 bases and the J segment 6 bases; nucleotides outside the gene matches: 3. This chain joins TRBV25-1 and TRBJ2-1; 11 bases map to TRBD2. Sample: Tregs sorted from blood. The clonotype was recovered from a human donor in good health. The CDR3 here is CASSEPGTSGNEQFF. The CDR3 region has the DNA TGTGCCAGCAGTGAACCCGGGACTAGCGGCAATGAGCAGTTCTTC. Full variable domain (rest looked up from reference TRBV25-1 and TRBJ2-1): EADIYQTPRYLVIGTGKKITLECSQTMGHDKMYWYQQDPGMELHLIHYSYGVNSTEKGDLSSESTVSRIRTEHFPLTLESARPSHTSQYLCASSEPGTSGNEQFFGPGTRLTVL.